This is a list of T cell receptor beta chains from one sample in a study of blood T cell repertoires in COVID-19. This table comes from immunoSEQ multiplex PCR, and its TCRdb copy is limited to in-frame clones, with some not included. Altogether 35,000 to 50,000 clones are present, about 85% being singletons, with the ten largest covering 12%. The material sequenced was peripheral blood. These receptor sequences come from a human donor in a cohort sampled during active COVID-19. CDR3s include the opening cysteine and the closing phenylalanine or tryptophan. A D gene is named only where the DNA matches it firmly. Where a row states a size, it is once, few, many or the class of an expanded clone; other rows omit it.

TGTGCCACCAGCAGAGATCCTCGAGCAGATACAATAGCGGGTCAGCCCCAGCATTTT	CATSRDPRADTIAGQPQHF	.	.	TRBJ1-5	TRBV15
TGTGCCAGCAGTGAACAGGGCCTCGGGTTGTGGAATGAGCAGTTCTTC	CASSEQGLGLWNEQFF	.	.	TRBJ2-1	TRBV6-1
TGTGCCTGGAGTGCGGGCCCTCAGGGGCCCCAGCATTTT	CAWSAGPQGPQHF	.	.	TRBJ1-5	TRBV30
TGTGCCATCAGTGAGACTAGCCTCGGGGAGCTGTTTTTT	CAISETSLGELFF	.	once	TRBJ2-2	TRBV10-3
TGTGCCAGCAGCTTAGGGGCTAGCGGGGGGGCCAGGTCCAAGAATGAGCAGTTCTTC	CASSLGASGGARSKNEQFF	TRBD2	.	TRBJ2-1	TRBV7-9
TGTGCCAGCAGTATCGGGAGTATCTACGAGCAGTACTTC	CASSIGSIYEQYF	.	.	TRBJ2-7	TRBV28
TGTGCCAGTGGGCAGGGGGTGGAGACCCAGTACTTC	CASGQGVETQYF	TRBD1	once	TRBJ2-5	TRBV19
TGCGCCAGCAGCCCGGGACTAGCGGGGGGGTACAATGAGCAGTTCTTC	CASSPGLAGGYNEQFF	TRBD2	once	TRBJ2-1	TRBV5-1
TGTGCCAGTCGCGGTCCTTTACGGGGGGGATCCTACAATGAGCAGTTCTTC	CASRGPLRGGSYNEQFF	TRBD2	.	TRBJ2-1	TRBV7-8
TGTGCCAGCAGCTTGAGCCCGGGACAGGGAGGAGATACGCAGTATTTT	CASSLSPGQGGDTQYF	TRBD1	.	TRBJ2-3	TRBV5-6
TGTGCCTGGAGAGGGCAGGGGGCGGGCCAAGAGACCCAGTACTTC	CAWRGQGAGQETQYF	TRBD1	.	TRBJ2-5	TRBV30
TGCGCCAGCAGCTTGGCGGGGGGGCAGGCAGATACGCAGTATTTT	CASSLAGGQADTQYF	TRBD2	.	TRBJ2-3	TRBV5-1
TGTGCCAGCAGCCTTGTACTAGCGGGGTCAGAGACCCAGTACTTC	CASSLVLAGSETQYF	TRBD2	.	TRBJ2-5	TRBV28
TGTGCCAGCAGTGAAAGACAGGGAGGTGGAAACACCATATATTTT	CASSERQGGGNTIYF	TRBD1	.	TRBJ1-3	TRBV6-1
TGTGCCAGCAGCTTACAGGGCCCCTCCTATAATTCACCCCTCCACTTT	CASSLQGPSYNSPLHF	.	once	TRBJ1-6	TRBV7-3
TGTGCCAGCAGACGGTCAGGGGATAATTCACCCCTCCACTTT	CASRRSGDNSPLHF	.	.	TRBJ1-6	TRBV27
TGTGCCAGCTCACTCCGCCGGGACAGCCTTAATGAAAAACTGTTTTTT	CASSLRRDSLNEKLFF	TRBD1	once	TRBJ1-4	TRBV18
TGTGCCACCAGCAATGGGAGGGAACTATTGAATGGCTACACCTTC	CATSNGRELLNGYTF	.	.	TRBJ1-2	TRBV15
TGTGTCAGCTCACCTCTCGGGGGATCCTATGGCTACACCTTC	CVSSPLGGSYGYTF	.	.	TRBJ1-2	TRBV18
TGTGCCAGCAGCCAAGAGAACAGGGGGCAGTACTTC	CASSQENRGQYF	TRBD1	.	TRBJ2-7	TRBV3-1/TRBV3-2
TGCGCCAGCAGCTTGGGACAGGGGAATGAGCAGTTCTTC	CASSLGQGNEQFF	TRBD1	.	TRBJ2-1	TRBV5-1
TGTGCCAGCAGCGTCCGCCGCCGAGGTGGCTACACCTTC	CASSVRRRGGYTF	.	.	TRBJ1-2	TRBV9
TGTGCCAGCAGTGAAGCTCGGCGGGGAGATACGCAGTATTTT	CASSEARRGDTQYF	.	.	TRBJ2-3	TRBV2
TGTGCCAGCAGCGTAGGGGTAGCCGGGACCCAGTACTTC	CASSVGVAGTQYF	.	.	TRBJ2-5	TRBV9
TGTGCCAGCTCACCACCCGGGGGGGCAGGGAACACTGAAGCTTTCTTT	CASSPPGGAGNTEAFF	.	.	TRBJ1-1	TRBV18
TGTGCCAGCAGTCTTAGCGGGGGGAGGCGAGACATTCAGTACTTC	CASSLSGGRRDIQYF	TRBD2	.	TRBJ2-4	TRBV27
TGTGCCAGCAGCTTAGCAGGGGGCCCCTACAATGAGCAGTTCTTC	CASSLAGGPYNEQFF	TRBD1	.	TRBJ2-1	TRBV7-8
TGTGCCAGCAGCAACAGGGGCGGCTACACCTTC	CASSNRGGYTF	TRBD1	once	TRBJ1-2	TRBV6-5
TGTGCCAGCAGTCCCGGGACAGGGGGCCATGGCTACACCTTC	CASSPGTGGHGYTF	TRBD1	.	TRBJ1-2	TRBV7-9
TGTGCCAGCAGTCCCCCCCTCGGGGGGGCAGATACGCAGTATTTT	CASSPPLGGADTQYF	TRBD2	.	TRBJ2-3	TRBV27
TGTGCCAGCAGCCCACGGGGGTACTCTAGTATCGGGGAGCTGTTTTTT	CASSPRGYSSIGELFF	.	.	TRBJ2-2	TRBV3-1/TRBV3-2
TGTGCCAGCAGCCCCCACGGGACAGGGGCCTATGGCTACACCTTC	CASSPHGTGAYGYTF	TRBD1	once	TRBJ1-2	TRBV7-4
TGTGCCAGCAGCTCCTCGGAGACCCAGTACTTC	CASSSSETQYF	.	.	TRBJ2-5	TRBV12-3/TRBV12-4
TGTGCCAGCTACTACAGGGGGCGGAGGAGTGAAGCTTTCTTT	CASYYRGRRSEAFF	TRBD1	.	TRBJ1-1	TRBV6-5
TGTGCCAGCAGCCAAATAGGACAGGGATCCACCGGGGAGCTGTTTTTT	CASSQIGQGSTGELFF	TRBD1	.	TRBJ2-2	TRBV4-2
TGTGCCAGCTCAGCCTCGACCGGGACAGCCAATTCACCCCTCCACTTT	CASSASTGTANSPLHF	TRBD1	.	TRBJ1-6	TRBV18
TGTGCCAGCAGTGAACTTGGACAGGGGGCGACCAACGTCCTGACTTTC	CASSELGQGATNVLTF	TRBD1	.	TRBJ2-6	TRBV2
TGTGCCAGCAGCCAAGGCGACTATGGCTACACCTTC	CASSQGDYGYTF	.	.	TRBJ1-2	TRBV3-1/TRBV3-2
TGTGCCAGTAGTTCAACATGGGGGCAGGCCAATCAGCCCCAGCATTTT	CASSSTWGQANQPQHF	.	.	TRBJ1-5	TRBV19
TGTGCCAGCTTAGGGGGGGCGAAAGACTATGGCTACACCTTC	CASLGGAKDYGYTF	.	once	TRBJ1-2	TRBV5-4
TGCAGTGCTAGTGTACTACGTAGGACAGGGATAGGTCAGCCCCAGCATTTT	CSASVLRRTGIGQPQHF	TRBD1	.	TRBJ1-5	TRBV20-1